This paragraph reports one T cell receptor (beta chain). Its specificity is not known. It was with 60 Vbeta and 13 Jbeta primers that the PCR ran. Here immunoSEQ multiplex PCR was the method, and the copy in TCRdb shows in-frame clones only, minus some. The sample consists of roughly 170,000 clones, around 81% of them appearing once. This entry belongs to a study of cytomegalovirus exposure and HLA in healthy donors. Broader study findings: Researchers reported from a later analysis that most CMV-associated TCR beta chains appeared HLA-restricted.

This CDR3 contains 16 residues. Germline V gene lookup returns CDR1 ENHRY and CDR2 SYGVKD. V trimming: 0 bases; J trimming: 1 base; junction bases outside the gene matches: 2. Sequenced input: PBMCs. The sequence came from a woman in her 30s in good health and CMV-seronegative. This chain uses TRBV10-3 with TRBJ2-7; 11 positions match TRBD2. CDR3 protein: CAISESASGGSYEQYF. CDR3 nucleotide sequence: TGTGCCATCAGTGAGTCGGCTAGCGGGGGGTCCTACGAGCAGTACTTC.